The 29 T cell receptor beta chains presented below share a single source sample, sequenced in a study of blood T cell repertoires in COVID-19. Method: immunoSEQ multiplex PCR; TCRdb's copy keeps in-frame clones and lacks some. The sample shows some 25,000 clones, around 90% of them seen only once. Sample: peripheral blood. These receptors all come from a man aged 50 to 59 with active COVID-19.

By proportion, this clone is medium-sized. The J gene is TRBJ2-7, the V gene TRBV28; TRBD1 matches 9 bases. The CDR3 contains 16 residues. Trimming cost V 7 bases and J 4 bases; bases outside gene matches: 14. The V gene's germline CDR1 is MDHEN and CDR2 SYDVKM. The CDR3 protein is CASISRDETGGYEQYF. CDR3 sequence (DNA): TGTGCCAGCATAAGCAGAGATGAGACAGGGGGATACGAGCAGTACTTC.

The chain combines TRBV19 with TRBJ1-6, with 7 positions matching TRBD1. In germline, CDR1 is LNHDA, CDR2 SQIVND (reference sequence). V lost 11 bases and J lost 10; bases outside the gene matches: 8. This CDR3 has 12 residues. CDR3 bases: TGTGCCGGTCCACAGGGGTCCTCACCCCTCCACTTT. It translates to CAGPQGSSPLHF.

The chain combines TRBV10-2 with TRBJ2-5; maybe TRBD2 (8 bases). V shed 8 bases and J shed 5 bases, with 24 bases lying between them. Germline loops: CDR1 WSHSY, CDR2 SAAADI. CDR3 length: 16 residues. The CDR3, as DNA: TGCGCCAGCGGCTTCGGGGGGGCAGGGGGGAAGGAGACCCAGTACTTC. This translates into CASGFGGAGGKETQYF.

The rearrangement links TRBV28 to TRBJ1-5; the D gene is possibly TRBD1 (6 bases). From germline, CDR1 is MDHEN and CDR2 SYDVKM. V was clipped by 7 bases and J by 0 bases, with 19 bases between them. The CDR3 is made up of 17 amino acids. CDR3 nucleotides: TGTGCCAGCACCTACCACAGGGAGATCAGTAGCAATCAGCCCCAGCATTTT. It encodes CASTYHREISSNQPQHF.

DNA of the CDR3: TGTGCCAGCAGCCAGGGGAGCCACGAGCAGTACTTC. This translates into CASSQGSHEQYF. The genes are TRBV28 and TRBJ2-7; possibly TRBD1 for D (6 bases). The CDR3 loop spans 12 amino acids. CDR1 is MDHEN and CDR2 is SYDVKM in the germline V gene. V shed 6 bases and J shed 5 bases, with 11 bases lying between them.

A word on this clone: The junction and the germline gene differ at one end; a read error may be behind it. The rearrangement links TRBV5-1 to TRBJ2-2; 9 bases line up with TRBD1. CDR1 SGHRS and CDR2 YFSETQ come from the germline V gene. This CDR3 comprises 15 residues. The CDR3 loop reads CASSLDRGNTGELFF. The CDR3, as DNA: TGCGCCAGCAGTTTGGACAGGGGGAACACCGGGGAGCTGTTTTTT.

V usage is TRBV28 and J usage is TRBJ2-2, with D maybe TRBD1 (6 bases). The V end was cut by 5 bases, the J end by 1 base, with 8 bases between. The V gene's germline CDR1 is MDHEN and CDR2 SYDVKM. This CDR3 spans 14 amino acids. CDR3 protein: CASSRGKNTGELFF. The CDR3 coding sequence is TGTGCCAGCAGTAGGGGGAAGAACACCGGGGAGCTGTTTTTT.

This chain links TRBV13 with TRBJ1-3; the D is unclear. CDR1 PRHDT and CDR2 FYEKMQ come from the germline V gene (reference sequence). CDR3 length equals 18 residues. V shed 5 bases and J shed 0 bases, with 20 bases lying between them. The chain's CDR3 is CASSPGFRQPSSGNTIYF. CDR3 sequence (DNA): TGTGCCAGCAGCCCTGGATTCAGGCAGCCCAGCTCTGGAAACACCATATATTTT.

The V gene is TRBV6-4, the J gene TRBJ2-1, with D unresolved. Germline lookup yields CDR1 MRHNA and CDR2 SNTAGT. The V gene lost 0 bases and the J gene lost 6 bases, with 6 bases spanning the gap. The CDR3 totals 13 residues. CDR3 sequence (DNA): TGTGCCAGCAGTGACTCCGCTAGCAATGAGCAGTTCTTC. Translating gives CASSDSASNEQFF.

The rearrangement joins TRBV5-4 to TRBJ1-6; 7 bases match TRBD1. The CDR3 extends over 15 amino acids. CDR1 and CDR2 (germline): SGHNT, YYREEE (reference sequence). The junction had 4 bases not matched to a gene; V was cut back by 2 bases and J by 5 bases. CDR3 in DNA: TGTGCCAGCAGCTTTACAGGGGTCGATAATTCACCCCTCCACTTT. The encoded protein is CASSFTGVDNSPLHF.

This chain links TRBV11-3 with TRBJ1-1; 8 positions match TRBD1. The CDR3 loop spans 14 amino acids. V was clipped by 5 bases and J by 0 bases; unmatched bases: 2. CDR1 SGHNT and CDR2 YENEEA come from the germline V gene. The CDR3 coding sequence is TGTGCCAGCAGCAAACAGGGGGTGAACACTGAAGCTTTCTTT. Translated, it gives CASSKQGVNTEAFF. Looking up the rest from reference TRBV11-3 and TRBJ1-1 gives the full variable domain: EAGVVQSPRYKIIEKKQPVAFWCNPISGHNTLYWYLQNLGQGPELLIRYENEEAVDDSQLPKDRFSAERLKGVDSTLKIQPAELGDSAVYLCASSKQGVNTEAFFGQGTRLTVV.

The rearrangement joins TRBV4-3 to TRBJ2-3; 13 positions match TRBD2. The V gene's germline CDR1 is LGHNA and CDR2 YSLEER. V shed 1 base, J shed 6 bases, and the junction held 4 bases outside the gene matches. The CDR3 spans 16 residues. For the CDR3, the DNA is TGCGCCAGCAGCCAAGTCACTAGCGGGAGGGCCGATACGCAGTATTTT. Protein sequence: CASSQVTSGRADTQYF.

V gene TRBV29-1 combines with J gene TRBJ2-3; the match to TRBD1 covers 8 bases. Trimming cost V 5 bases and J 0 bases; bases outside gene matches: 13. The germline V gene has CDR1 SQVTM and CDR2 ANQGSEA. The CDR3 totals 17 residues. The CDR3 nucleotides are TGCAGCGTTCTTGGACAGGGTTACTGGAAGAGCACAGATACGCAGTATTTT. Translating it yields CSVLGQGYWKSTDTQYF.

This chain connects TRBV6-5 to TRBJ1-6; 7 bases are shared with TRBD1. The germline CDR1 and CDR2 sequences are MNHEY and SVGAGI. This CDR3 region has 15 residues. V lost 7 bases and J lost 6; bases outside the gene matches: 9. CDR3 coding DNA: TGTGCCAGCACGGGACAGAGCGGGGGTAATTCACCCCTCCACTTT. It translates to CASTGQSGGNSPLHF.

The chain carries TRBV3-1 (or the pseudogene TRBV3-2) and TRBJ2-5, with 9 bases lining up with TRBD2. Germline CDR1 and CDR2: LGHDT and YNNKEL (reference sequence). V shed 3 bases, J shed 7 bases, and the junction held 6 bases outside the gene matches. This CDR3 is 14 amino acids long. CDR3 sequence: CASSHKAGGGTQYF. The CDR3 region has the DNA TGTGCCAGCAGCCATAAAGCGGGGGGAGGGACCCAGTACTTC.

The V and J genes are TRBV2 and TRBJ2-1; tentative D call: TRBD1 (5 bases). This CDR3 contains 13 residues. CDR1 SNHLY and CDR2 FYNNEI come from the germline V gene. The CDR3 DNA follows: TGTGCTTCCGTCCAGGGCCCGAACAATGAGCAGTTCTTC. Its translation: CASVQGPNNEQFF.

The rearrangement links TRBV11-2 to TRBJ2-3; D gene uncertain. Germline values: CDR1 SGHAT, CDR2 FQNNGV. The V end was cut by 5 bases, the J end by 3 bases, with 3 bases between. The CDR3 is made up of 11 amino acids. The CDR3 region has the DNA TGTGCCAGCAGCCTTACAGATACGCAGTATTTT. This sequence encodes CASSLTDTQYF.

The chain has TRBV29-1 and TRBJ2-3, with 8 bases lining up with TRBD2. J was trimmed by 7 bases and V by 4 bases; bases with no gene match: 4. The CDR3 runs to 12 residues. Per germline, CDR1 SQVTM and CDR2 ANQGSEA. The CDR3 reads CSVVREANTQYF. The CDR3 DNA follows: TGCAGCGTTGTGCGGGAGGCAAATACGCAGTATTTT.

The rearrangement joins TRBV7-9 to TRBJ1-1; 7 bases map to TRBD1. The V gene end was trimmed by 5 bases and the J gene end by 1 base; junction bases not matched to a gene: 7. This CDR3 has 15 residues. The germline V gene has CDR1 SEHNR and CDR2 FQNEAQ (reference sequence). CDR3 coding DNA: TGTGCCAGCAGCGCCCGGGACAGCAAGAACACTGAAGCTTTCTTT. Translation gives CASSARDSKNTEAFF. The full variable domain, rest sourced from reference TRBV7-9 and TRBJ1-1, is DTGVSQNPRHKITKRGQNVTFRCDPISEHNRLYWYRQTLGQGPEFLTYFQNEAQLEKSRLLSDRFSAERPKGSFSTLEIQRTEQGDSAMYLCASSARDSKNTEAFFGQGTRLTVV.

The V call is TRBV6-2 or TRBV6-3, the J call TRBJ2-7, with 10 positions matching TRBD2. CDR1 and CDR2 from the germline V gene are MNHEY and SVGEGT. V was clipped by 3 bases and J by 0 bases; unmatched bases: 17. The CDR3 totals 20 residues. This CDR3 reads CASSYPVLAGERFSSYEQYF. In DNA, the CDR3 is TGTGCCAGCAGTTATCCAGTCCTAGCGGGGGAACGATTCAGCTCCTACGAGCAGTACTTC.

V usage is TRBV30 and J usage is TRBJ1-2, with TRBD1 matching over 7 bases. Germline V gives CDR1 GTSNPN, CDR2 SVGIG (reference sequence). This CDR3 comprises 14 residues. V was pared by 0 bases and J by 3 bases, with 4 bases of the junction left unmatched. CDR3 coding DNA: TGTGCCTGGAGTGTTACGGGACAGTACTATGGCTACACCTTC. Its translation: CAWSVTGQYYGYTF. The entire variable domain, with the rest obtained from reference TRBV30 and TRBJ1-2, is as follows: SQTIHQWPATLVQPVGSPLSLECTVEGTSNPNLYWYRQAAGRGLQLLFYSVGIGQISSEVPQNLSASRPQDRQFILSSKKLLLSDSGFYLCAWSVTGQYYGYTFGSGTRLTVV.

A single count supports this clone. The J gene is TRBJ1-2, the V gene TRBV29-1, with D possibly TRBD1 on 5 matching bases. Germline CDR1 SQVTM, CDR2 ANQGSEA. Trimming shortened V by 6 bases and J by 12 bases, and 17 bases separated the two germline ends. The CDR3 consists of 11 residues. The CDR3 protein is CSVQTGGRDTF. In DNA form, the CDR3 reads TGCAGCGTCCAAACAGGCGGACGAGACACCTTC.

Only a few counts were recorded for this clone. The gene calls are TRBV29-1 and TRBJ1-5, with 8 nucleotides matching TRBD1. Germline V gene data show CDR1 as SQVTM and CDR2 as ANQGSEA. The CDR3 is 12 residues long. Trimming cost V 7 bases and J 4 bases; bases outside gene matches: 3. CDR3 sequence reads: CSAGDRNQPQHF. As DNA, the CDR3 is TGCAGCGCTGGGGACAGGAATCAGCCCCAGCATTTT.

This clone was recorded only once. The rearrangement uses TRBV7-9 and TRBJ2-3; D may be TRBD1 (5 bases). Germline CDR1 and CDR2: SEHNR and FQNEAQ (reference sequence). V was trimmed by 1 base and J by 4 bases, leaving 6 bases between them. The CDR3 covers 13 residues. The CDR3 here is CASSLVGPDTQYF. The CDR3 coding sequence is TGTGCCAGCAGCTTAGTGGGGCCAGATACGCAGTATTTT.

The chain has TRBV14 and TRBJ2-5; TRBD1 matches at 11 bases. V lost 4 bases and J lost 5; bases outside the gene matches: 6. CDR3 size: 15 residues. Germline V lookup: CDR1 SGHDN, CDR2 FVKESK. CDR3 in DNA: TGTGCCAGCAGCCTCCGGACAGGGGGCATGGAGACCCAGTACTTC. Its translation is CASSLRTGGMETQYF.

The chain combines TRBV27 with TRBJ1-2; 7 bases match TRBD1. Trimming took 6 bases from V and 4 from J; bases not matched to a gene: 5. The CDR3 is made up of 13 amino acids. Germline CDR1 is MNHEY and CDR2 is SMNVEV (reference sequence). In nucleotides, the CDR3 is TGTGCCAGCAGACTACAGGGGACCTATGGCTACACCTTC. This translates into CASRLQGTYGYTF.

V gene TRBV19 combines with J gene TRBJ1-1; D perhaps matches TRBD1 (6 bases). The V gene lost 7 bases and the J gene lost 5 bases, with 20 bases spanning the gap. The CDR3 runs to 15 residues. Germline V CDR1 and CDR2: LNHDA, SQIVND (reference sequence). The CDR3 sequence: CASMRTVARGTEAFF. For the CDR3, the DNA is TGTGCCAGTATGAGGACAGTCGCGAGGGGGACTGAAGCTTTCTTT.

In this sample, this clone turned up a few times. The CDR3 sequence is CASSIGRTYEQYF. CDR3 nucleotide sequence: TGTGCCAGTAGTATTGGCAGAACCTACGAGCAGTACTTC. This chain links TRBV19 with TRBJ2-7; D remains unclear. V was trimmed by 3 bases and J by 2 bases, leaving 8 bases between them. The CDR3 runs 13 residues. The V gene's germline CDR1 is LNHDA and CDR2 SQIVND (reference sequence).

This chain joins TRBV11-3 and TRBJ2-7, with 7 bases fitting TRBD1. This CDR3 has 15 residues. J gave up 2 bases and V 4 bases, and 8 bases lay outside the gene matches. The germline V gene encodes CDR1 SGHNT and CDR2 YENEEA. The DNA for the CDR3 is TGTGCCAGCAGCTCACGACAGGGAAAGACCTACGAGCAGTACGTC. This encodes CASSSRQGKTYEQYV.